A selection of T cell receptor beta chains follows, all from one sample in a study of T cell responses to AZD1222 COVID-19 vaccine. Sequenced by immunoSEQ multiplex PCR; TCRdb stores in-frame clones only, minus some. The table includes 100,000 to 150,000 clones, roughly 82% detected once. Specimen: peripheral blood, collected 28 days after the second AZD1222 dose. These receptors originate from an adult who received the AZD1222 COVID-19 vaccine. The CDR3 runs from the conserved cysteine through the conserved F or W. D genes are given only for firm matches. Not all rows give a size; the values are once, few, many and, for expanded clones, a class.

J gene | clone size | V gene | D gene | CDR3 DNA | CDR3 protein
TRBJ2-7 | . | TRBV5-6 | . | TGTGCCAGCAGCTTGGGAGGCTTATGGGGGGCCCACGAGCAGTACTTC | CASSLGGLWGAHEQYF
TRBJ1-5 | . | TRBV7-2 | TRBD1 | TGTGCCAGCAGCTTCGACAGGGGGAGGCAGCCCCAGCATTTT | CASSFDRGRQPQHF
TRBJ1-2 | . | TRBV3-1/TRBV3-2 | . | TGTGCCAGCAGCCGACAACAGGGAGATGGCTACACCTTC | CASSRQQGDGYTF
TRBJ2-2 | . | TRBV28 | TRBD1 | TGTGCCAGCAGTCGGACAGGGAAAAGCACCGGGGAGCTGTTTTTT | CASSRTGKSTGELFF
TRBJ1-2 | medium-sized | TRBV28 | TRBD1 | TGTGCCAGCAGTACGCTAGGGGGCGTCTATGGCTACACCTTC | CASSTLGGVYGYTF
TRBJ2-7 | . | TRBV19 | TRBD1 | TGTGCCAGTAGTCCGGGACAGGGAATCGCCGAGCAGTACTTC | CASSPGQGIAEQYF
TRBJ1-1 | . | TRBV9 | . | TGTGCCAGCAGCGTAGATCCCGGGAGGAACACTGAAGCTTTCTTT | CASSVDPGRNTEAFF
TRBJ2-7 | . | TRBV5-1 | TRBD1 | TGCGCCAGCAGCTTCGACAGGGCTGAACAGTACTTC | CASSFDRAEQYF
TRBJ1-4 | once | TRBV11-2 | . | TGTGCCAGCAGCTTGGGGCTAACTAATGAAAAACTGTTTTTT | CASSLGLTNEKLFF
TRBJ2-5 | once | TRBV5-1 | . | TGCGCCAGCAGCGGTTCTTTTGGCTTTAGAGAGACCCAGTACTTC | CASSGSFGFRETQYF
TRBJ2-1 | . | TRBV5-1 | TRBD1 | TGCGCCAGCAGCCCACTTGGGGACAGGGGGCGGGATGAGCAGTTCTTC | CASSPLGDRGRDEQFF
TRBJ1-2 | . | TRBV19 | . | TGTGCCAGTACCACGTATGTGGGGGGCGGCGGCTACACCTTC | CASTTYVGGGGYTF
TRBJ2-7 | . | TRBV2 | TRBD1 | TGTGCCAGCAGTCGGGACAGTGTCACCTACGAGCAGTACTTC | CASSRDSVTYEQYF
TRBJ2-2 | . | TRBV30 | TRBD2 | TGTGCCTGGAGTGTACGGACTAGCGGCACCGGGGAGCTGTTTTTT | CAWSVRTSGTGELFF
TRBJ2-2 | . | TRBV14 | . | TGTGCCAGCAGTACCGGGAGTAACACCGGGGAGCTGTTTTTT | CASSTGSNTGELFF
TRBJ1-6 | . | TRBV2 | . | TGTGCCAGCGGGACGGTGAGCTCCTATAATTCACCCCTCCACTTT | CASGTVSSYNSPLHF
TRBJ1-2 | . | TRBV10-2 | . | TGCGCCAGCAGTGAGTCGGCGGTGGGCTACACCTTC | CASSESAVGYTF
TRBJ1-3 | . | TRBV6-2/TRBV6-3 | . | TGTGCCAGCAGTTTTCGGACGAAATCTGGAAACACCATATATTTT | CASSFRTKSGNTIYF
TRBJ2-1 | few | TRBV10-3 | . | TGTGCCATCAGTGATAGGACCGGTACGGGGTCGTACAATGAGCAGTTCTTC | CAISDRTGTGSYNEQFF
TRBJ1-2 | . | TRBV20-1 | . | TGCAGTGCTAGATCCTATGGCTACACCTTC | CSARSYGYTF
TRBJ2-5 | . | TRBV7-2 | TRBD2 | TGTGCCAGCAGCTTGACTAGCGGGGGGGCAGAGACCCAGTACTTC | CASSLTSGGAETQYF
TRBJ1-5 | once | TRBV28 | . | TGTGCCAGCAGTTTATGGTCAGGGGAAGGGCAGCCCCAGCATTTT | CASSLWSGEGQPQHF
TRBJ1-1 | . | TRBV18 | . | TGTGCCAGCTCAGGGGGCACTGAAGCTTTCTTT | CASSGGTEAFF
TRBJ1-6 | . | TRBV6-4 | . | TGTGCCAGCAGTGAAACAAGGAATTCACCCCTCCACTTT | CASSETRNSPLHF